The subject of this entry is one T cell receptor beta chain. The antigen is unknown. Repertoires were generated with immunoSEQ multiplex PCR, while TCRdb's copy carries only in-frame clones and drops some. The data contain 6,800 or so clones, roughly four fifths of them singletons. Deletions cut 0 bases from V and 3 bases from J, with 7 bases between. The germline V gene has CDR1 SGHTS and CDR2 YDEGEE. The CDR3 contains 15 residues. These data belong to a study of somatic mutations in cytotoxic T cells in rheumatoid arthritis. Study as a whole: After diagnosis, patient blood (around 30 ml EDTA) was drawn right away, before any treatment was given. The study, taken as a whole, reports: The clonality of CD8+ T cells was not significantly different between rheumatoid arthritis patients and age-matched healthy controls.

Sequenced material: CD8+ T cells sorted from blood. This chain joins TRBV5-8 and TRBJ2-6, with D possibly matching TRBD1 (6 bases). The origin of this receptor is an adult with rheumatoid arthritis. CDR3 sequence: CASSLDRVGANVLTF. In DNA, the CDR3 is TGTGCCAGCAGCTTGGACAGGGTTGGGGCCAACGTCCTGACTTTC.